The T cell receptor beta chain under discussion was sequenced for a study of identical twins. Germline trimming cut 8 bases from V and 4 bases from J; bases unmatched to any gene: 7. The CDR3 extends over 13 amino acids. TCRdb re-called the 5' RACE reads through MiXCR, storing one row per CDR3 protein. Of 600,000 to 700,000 distinct CDR3 sequences detected, roughly 20% appear once; the ten largest clones hold 4% to 5.5%. The data also belong to a second study, concerning T cells expressing NK-cell markers.

The chain uses TRBV12-3 or TRBV12-4 and TRBJ2-5; 7 positions match TRBD1. The TCR comes from a young woman in good health. The sample consisted of PBMCs. The CDR3 nucleotides read TGTGCCAGCGGCCGGGACAGCCCAGAGACCCAGTACTTC. Translating gives CASGRDSPETQYF.